The 20 T cell receptor beta chains below all came from one sample that was sequenced in a study of blood T cell repertoires in COVID-19. Measured with immunoSEQ multiplex PCR; TCRdb has only the in-frame clones, and not every one. In the table there are approximately 150,000 clones, about 89% of which are singletons. Sequencing was done on a sample of peripheral blood. The receptors derive from a man aged 50 to 59 with active or convalescent COVID-19.

This clone showed up just once. The chain links TRBV28 to TRBJ1-2; possible D gene TRBD1, 6 bases. The CDR3 is 17 residues long. V lost 6 bases and J 2 bases, leaving 22 bases between the germline ends. CDR1 MDHEN and CDR2 SYDVKM come from the germline V gene. The CDR3 sequence is CASRKSTGGNPNYGYTF. For the CDR3, the DNA is TGTGCCAGCAGGAAATCGACAGGAGGCAATCCAAACTATGGCTACACCTTC.

The chain is built from TRBV19 and TRBJ2-2; 12 bases map to TRBD2. The CDR3 runs 17 residues. Germline V gives CDR1 LNHDA, CDR2 SQIVND (reference sequence). The ends lost 5 bases at V and 4 bases at J; junction bases unmatched: 8. DNA for the CDR3: TGTGCCAGTAGTCTCCGAACTAGCGGGGGGCCCACCGGGGAGCTGTTTTTT. This gives the protein CASSLRTSGGPTGELFF. The whole variable domain, filled in from reference TRBV19 and TRBJ2-2, reads DGGITQSPKYLFRKEGQNVTLSCEQNLNHDAMYWYRQDPGQGLRLIYYSQIVNDFQKGDIAEGYSVSREKKESFPLTVTSAQKNPTAFYLCASSLRTSGGPTGELFFGEGSRLTVL.

The chain couples TRBV27 to TRBJ2-1; a weak D match, TRBD1 (6 bases). The CDR3 is 16 amino acids. The germline V and J ends were trimmed by 5 bases and 4 bases, with 18 bases remaining between them. From germline, CDR1 is MNHEY and CDR2 SMNVEV (reference sequence). CDR3 nucleotide sequence: TGTGCCAGCAGTCGGTTAGGGGGTGGGGCTTACAATGAGCAGTTCTTC. Protein: CASSRLGGGAYNEQFF.

The chain links TRBV5-4 to TRBJ1-2, with 9 bases aligning to TRBD1. With V trimmed by 2 bases and J by 1 base, 3 bases remained unmatched. In germline, CDR1 is SGHNT, CDR2 YYREEE (reference sequence). The CDR3 contains 15 residues. The CDR3 region is CASSLRTGVNYGYTF. The CDR3 DNA sequence: TGTGCCAGCAGCTTAAGGACAGGGGTTAACTATGGCTACACCTTC.

The chain is built from TRBV5-1 and TRBJ1-2; maybe TRBD1 (6 bases). CDR3 length: 13 amino acids. CDR1 is SGHRS, CDR2 YFSETQ, per germline. V was cut by 4 bases and J by 4 bases, with 11 bases left in between. Here the CDR3 reads CASSTRGGYGYTF. The CDR3, as DNA: TGCGCCAGCAGCACCAGGGGCGGCTATGGCTACACCTTC.

About this clone itself: Other DNA sequences in this sample translate to the same CDR3. This rearrangement joins TRBV2 to TRBJ1-5; 7 bases match TRBD1. The CDR3 covers 14 residues. The junction had 2 bases not matched to a gene; V was cut back by 4 bases and J by 2 bases. Per the germline V gene, CDR1 is SNHLY and CDR2 is FYNNEI. The CDR3 spells CASSVRGGNQPQHF. As DNA, the CDR3 is TGTGCCAGCAGTGTCAGGGGGGGCAATCAGCCCCAGCATTTT.

The table lists this clone with a count of one. The chain recombines TRBV19 with TRBJ1-4; D perhaps matches TRBD1 (6 bases). V shed 5 bases and J shed 4 bases, with 11 bases lying between them. Looked up from germline, CDR1 is LNHDA and CDR2 is SQIVND (reference sequence). This CDR3 contains 14 residues. CDR3 region: CASSVTGVNEKLFF. The DNA for the CDR3 is TGTGCCAGTAGTGTGACAGGAGTTAATGAAAAACTGTTTTTT.

J is TRBJ1-5 and V is TRBV11-2, with 7 bases lining up with TRBD1. The V gene's germline CDR1 is SGHAT and CDR2 FQNNGV. The CDR3 is made up of 16 amino acids. V lost 5 bases, J lost 2 bases, and 9 bases stayed unmatched. The CDR3 region has the DNA TGTGCCAGCAGCCAGACAGGGAGTACGGGCAATCAGCCCCAGCATTTT. This translates into CASSQTGSTGNQPQHF.

V and J are TRBV19 and TRBJ2-7; maybe TRBD2 (6 bases). The germline CDR1 and CDR2 sequences are LNHDA and SQIVND (reference sequence). The CDR3 covers 13 residues. V was shortened by 7 bases and J by 2 bases, with 12 bases between the two germline ends. The CDR3 spells CASTGSGTYEQYF. The CDR3 DNA reads as TGTGCCAGTACGGGTAGCGGCACCTACGAGCAGTACTTC.

This chain joins TRBV7-6 and TRBJ2-2; no clear D. CDR1 is SGHVS, CDR2 FNYEAQ, per germline. The V and J ends lost 4 bases and 6 bases respectively, with 21 bases between them. The CDR3 totals 17 residues. The CDR3 region has the DNA TGTGCCAGCAGCTATAACCCCCGGGTCACACAACCCGGGGAGCTGTTTTTT. Translating it yields CASSYNPRVTQPGELFF.

This clone was seen only a few times. This rearrangement joins TRBV13 to TRBJ1-5; 8 nucleotides line up with TRBD1. Germline CDR1 reads PRHDT; CDR2 reads FYEKMQ (reference sequence). The J segment lost 9 bases and the V segment lost 6 bases, leaving 16 bases of the junction unmatched. The CDR3 runs 16 residues. CDR3 bases: TGTGCCAGCAGTCAGAAGACAGGGGTCGGGTACGGGCCCCAGCATTTT. Encoded protein: CASSQKTGVGYGPQHF.

The rearrangement uses TRBV12-5 and TRBJ2-7, with 11 bases that match TRBD1. V lost 6 bases and J lost 7; bases outside the gene matches: 11. In germline, CDR1 is LGHNT, CDR2 FRNRAP. The CDR3 totals 15 residues. The DNA of the CDR3 is TGTGCTAGTGGGCCCCCCGGGACAGGGGGTGGGGAGCAGTACTTC. Translation gives CASGPPGTGGGEQYF.

V and J are TRBV3-1 (or the pseudogene TRBV3-2) and TRBJ2-7; 10 bases are a match to TRBD1. This CDR3 comprises 14 residues. The V segment lost 3 bases and the J segment 7 bases; nucleotides outside the gene matches: 6. CDR1 and CDR2 from the germline V gene are LGHDT and YNNKEL (reference sequence). CDR3 sequence: CASSQRQGAGEQYF. The CDR3 nucleotides are TGTGCCAGCAGCCAGAGACAGGGGGCGGGGGAGCAGTACTTC.

The chain employs TRBV7-9 and TRBJ1-2, with 7 bases lining up with TRBD1. Germline V CDR1 and CDR2: SEHNR, FQNEAQ (reference sequence). Trimming at V came to 7 bases and at J to 4 bases, leaving 9 bases not matched to a gene. CDR3 size: 14 residues. In DNA, the CDR3 is TGTGCCAGCACCCCTCAAGGGACAGCCTATGGCTACACCTTC. Translating gives CASTPQGTAYGYTF.

The chain uses TRBV19 and TRBJ1-5; 10 nucleotides line up with TRBD1. V dropped 8 bases and J dropped 6; count of bases not matched to a gene: 13. CDR3 size: 16 residues. Germline assignment: CDR1 LNHDA and CDR2 SQIVND (reference sequence). The CDR3 protein is CASEDSGTGVSQPQHF. The CDR3 DNA reads as TGTGCCAGTGAAGACTCAGGGACAGGGGTCTCTCAGCCCCAGCATTTT.

This chain connects TRBV4-3 to TRBJ1-2, with D possibly being TRBD1 (6 bases). CDR1 is LGHNA and CDR2 is YSLEER in the germline V gene. Trimming pared 0 bases from V and 5 bases from J, leaving 10 bases between. The CDR3 spans 14 residues. CDR3: CASSQDRGAYGYTF. CDR3 DNA: TGCGCCAGCAGCCAAGATCGGGGGGCGTATGGCTACACCTTC.

Only one count was recorded for this clone. The chain couples TRBV27 to TRBJ1-1; D not certain. The CDR3 extends over 14 amino acids. Germline CDR1 MNHEY, CDR2 SMNVEV (reference sequence). Trimming removed 5 bases from V and 4 bases from J, with 14 bases in between. CDR3 nucleotide sequence: TGTGCCAGCAGTCCCCGGACCGGAGGCACTGAAGCTTTCTTT. Encoded protein: CASSPRTGGTEAFF.

The chain links TRBV28 to TRBJ1-6; a weak D match, TRBD1 (5 bases). This CDR3 comprises 15 residues. Germline CDR1 MDHEN, CDR2 SYDVKM. V was pared by 3 bases and J by 5 bases, with 11 bases between. CDR3 sequence reads: CASSFGAGHNSPLHF. The CDR3 nucleotides read TGTGCCAGCAGTTTTGGGGCCGGCCATAATTCACCCCTCCACTTT.

The V call is TRBV11-1, the J call TRBJ2-7, with D tentatively TRBD1 (6 bases). Germline V gene data show CDR1 as SGHAT and CDR2 as FQDESV (reference sequence). The V end lost 1 base, the J end lost 5 bases, and 12 bases lay between the germline ends. The CDR3 covers 14 residues. The CDR3 here is CASSLEAGANEQYF. DNA of the CDR3: TGTGCCAGCAGCTTAGAGGCAGGGGCCAACGAGCAGTACTTC.

The rearrangement joins TRBV27 to TRBJ2-7, with D unclear. The germline V gene has CDR1 MNHEY and CDR2 SMNVEV (reference sequence). The CDR3 is made up of 13 amino acids. Deletions cut 2 bases from V and 2 bases from J, with 7 bases between. CDR3 bases: TGTGCCAGCAGTTTAGGCCCCACCTACGAGCAGTACTTC. Protein product: CASSLGPTYEQYF.